Below, 27 T cell receptor beta chains from the same sample are listed, as sequenced in a study of OX40 agonist ivuxolimab in advanced cancers. Measured with immunoSEQ multiplex PCR; TCRdb has only the in-frame clones, and not every one. The data hold approximately 79,000 clones, with about 87% observed a single time. The sample consisted of CD4+ or CD8+ T cells sorted from blood, taken in a trial of the OX40 agonist ivuxolimab. These receptors were obtained from an adult with an advanced solid tumor such as melanoma, head and neck, liver or kidney cancer.

The gene calls are TRBV5-1 and TRBJ1-2; D unclear. Per germline, CDR1 SGHRS and CDR2 YFSETQ. V was shortened by 5 bases and J by 4 bases, with 12 bases between the two germline ends. The CDR3 contains 13 residues. CDR3 DNA sequence: TGCGCCAGCAGTAGCGTATGGGCCTATGGCTACACCTTC. This encodes CASSSVWAYGYTF.

The rearrangement joins TRBV7-8 to TRBJ2-5; 8 bases agree with TRBD1. CDR3 length: 18 residues. In germline, CDR1 is SGHVS, CDR2 FQNEAQ. Germline trimming cut 1 base from V and 5 bases from J; bases unmatched to any gene: 15. In nucleotides, the CDR3 is TGTGCCAGCAGCTTAGGAAGGGCGGGCAGGGGGCTAGGGGAGACCCAGTACTTC. Translation: CASSLGRAGRGLGETQYF.

The chain has TRBV29-1 and TRBJ2-7, with D hard to call. CDR1 and CDR2 from the germline V gene are SQVTM and ANQGSEA. V dropped 6 bases and J dropped 6 bases, with 15 bases sitting between them. The CDR3 runs 12 residues. The CDR3 bases are TGCAGCGTCTCTGTAGGCCTCGCCGAGCAGTACTTC. Its protein is CSVSVGLAEQYF.

V usage is TRBV7-8 and J usage is TRBJ2-3; 8 bases line up with TRBD2. V trimming: 2 bases; J trimming: 6 bases; junction bases outside the gene matches: 4. The CDR3 runs 14 residues. The germline V gene has CDR1 SGHVS and CDR2 FQNEAQ. The CDR3 here is CASSLSTSGDTQYF. For the CDR3, the DNA is TGTGCCAGCAGCTTATCTACTAGCGGTGATACGCAGTATTTT.

The chain has TRBV5-1 and TRBJ1-6; no clear D gene. Germline V gives CDR1 SGHRS, CDR2 YFSETQ. Trimming took 2 bases from V and 0 from J, leaving 15 bases between them. This CDR3 has 18 residues. The CDR3 region is CASSFGEGLSSYNSPLHF. The CDR3 coding sequence is TGCGCCAGCAGCTTCGGGGAAGGGCTAAGCTCCTATAATTCACCCCTCCACTTT.

This chain links TRBV28 with TRBJ2-1; no clear D gene. This CDR3 comprises 14 residues. V lost 2 bases and J lost 1, with 6 bases in between. Germline V lookup: CDR1 MDHEN, CDR2 SYDVKM. The CDR3 DNA sequence: TGTGCCAGCAGTTTAGAGAAGTCCTACAATGAGCAGTTCTTC. Translated: CASSLEKSYNEQFF.

The chain is built from TRBV5-8 and TRBJ1-2; D remains ambiguous. This CDR3 is built from 14 residues. V lost 5 bases to trimming and J lost 0 bases, with 11 bases between them. CDR1 is SGHTS, CDR2 YDEGEE, per germline. The CDR3 sequence is CASSIRSPNYGYTF. The CDR3, as DNA: TGTGCCAGCAGTATTAGGAGTCCTAACTATGGCTACACCTTC. Full variable domain (remainder filled in from reference TRBV5-8 and TRBJ1-2): EAGVTQSPTHLIKTRGQQATLRCSPISGHTSVYWYQQALGLGLQFLLWYDEGEERNRGNFPPRFSGRQFPNYSSELNVNALELEDSALYLCASSIRSPNYGYTFGSGTRLTVV.

This clone was observed a few times. The V and J genes are TRBV4-1 and TRBJ1-4; D perhaps matches TRBD1 (5 bases). This CDR3 spans 15 amino acids. Trimming removed 3 bases from V and 7 bases from J, with 15 bases in between. Germline V gene data show CDR1 as MGHRA and CDR2 as YSYEKL. CDR3 in amino acids: CASSQGDGIVEKLFF. CDR3 nucleotides: TGCGCCAGCAGCCAGGGGGACGGCATCGTTGAAAAACTGTTTTTT.

The rearrangement links TRBV7-3 to TRBJ1-1; no reliable D call. The CDR3 length is 13 residues. In germline, CDR1 is SGHTA, CDR2 FQGTGA. Trimming removed 7 bases from V and 3 bases from J, with 12 bases in between. The CDR3 here is CASTSSGDTEAFF. CDR3 nucleotides: TGTGCCAGCACCTCGAGCGGGGACACTGAAGCTTTCTTT.

J is TRBJ2-5 and V is TRBV6-5; no clear D gene. CDR3 length: 13 residues. CDR1 MNHEY and CDR2 SVGAGI come from the germline V gene. With 2 bases removed from V and 2 bases from J, the gap between germline ends came to 6 bases. The CDR3 DNA is TGTGCCAGCAGTTACACGGTTCAAGAGACCCAGTACTTC. The encoded protein is CASSYTVQETQYF.

This clone appeared a few times. Here the CDR3 DNA reads TGTGCCAGCAGTGACACAGGGGTGATCTCCGAGCAGTACTTC. Protein: CASSDTGVISEQYF. The chain has TRBV2 and TRBJ2-7, with 7 bases matching TRBD1. Germline loops: CDR1 SNHLY, CDR2 FYNNEI. After removal of 3 bases from V and 6 bases from J, the junction contained 8 bases not matched to a gene. The CDR3 runs to 14 residues. Looking up the rest from reference TRBV2 and TRBJ2-7 gives the full variable domain: EPEVTQTPSHQVTQMGQEVILRCVPISNHLYFYWYRQILGQKVEFLVSFYNNEISEKSEIFDDQFSVERPDGSNFTLKIRSTKLEDSAMYFCASSDTGVISEQYFGPGTRLTVT.

A single count supports this clone. The V and J genes are TRBV7-9 and TRBJ1-4; TRBD1 aligns across 9 bases. CDR3 length: 15 residues. J gave up 8 bases and V 3 bases, and 7 bases lay outside the gene matches. Germline-derived CDR1 and CDR2 are SEHNR and FQNEAQ (reference sequence). The CDR3: CASSLGQGHWEKLFF. CDR3 bases: TGTGCCAGCAGCTTGGGACAGGGTCACTGGGAAAAACTGTTTTTT.

This sequence joins TRBV7-9 and TRBJ1-6, with a tentative D call TRBD1 (5 bases). The CDR3 runs to 13 residues. V lost 2 bases, J lost 10 bases, and 9 bases lay in between. Germline assignment: CDR1 SEHNR and CDR2 FQNEAQ (reference sequence). The CDR3 sequence: CASSLTGGSPLHF. As DNA, the CDR3 is TGTGCCAGCAGCTTAACGGGGGGATCACCCCTCCACTTT.

This clone was detected only once. The V call is TRBV6-6, the J call TRBJ2-5; TRBD1 matches 7 bases. Germline V gene lookup returns CDR1 MNHNY and CDR2 SVGAGI (reference sequence). The CDR3 has 13 amino acids. V was clipped by 8 bases and J by 2 bases; unmatched bases: 5. CDR3 residues: CASAQQGQETQYF. The CDR3 coding sequence is TGTGCCAGCGCCCAACAGGGGCAAGAGACCCAGTACTTC.

The rearrangement uses TRBV6-6 and TRBJ2-3, with D tentatively TRBD1 or TRBD2 (5 bases each). Germline V CDR1 and CDR2: MNHNY, SVGAGI (reference sequence). This CDR3 is built from 13 residues. The V and J ends lost 7 bases and 2 bases respectively, with 10 bases between them. The DNA of the CDR3 is TGTGCCAGCAACGAGGGGATCACAGATACGCAGTATTTT. Its translation is CASNEGITDTQYF.

This chain joins TRBV7-2 and TRBJ1-1, with a tentative D call TRBD1 (5 bases). With 1 base removed from V and 8 bases from J, the gap between germline ends came to 14 bases. The V gene's germline CDR1 is SGHTA and CDR2 FQGNSA. The CDR3 has 14 amino acids. CDR3 sequence reads: CASSLDRLTGEAFF. CDR3 nucleotide sequence: TGTGCCAGCAGCTTAGACAGGCTTACCGGCGAAGCTTTCTTT.

This chain connects TRBV7-2 to TRBJ2-2; 7 bases are shared with TRBD2. The germline gives CDR1 SGHTA, CDR2 FQGNSA. The CDR3 loop spans 16 amino acids. Unmatched junction bases numbered 3, after V lost 1 base and J lost 1 base. The CDR3 sequence: CASSLVGGGNTGELFF. The CDR3 nucleotides are TGTGCCAGCAGCTTAGTCGGCGGGGGGAACACCGGGGAGCTGTTTTTT.

The chain has TRBV12-5 and TRBJ1-2, with D unresolved. Germline V gives CDR1 LGHNT, CDR2 FRNRAP. Trimming cost V 1 base and J 4 bases, with 13 bases left between them. This CDR3 is built from 15 residues. CDR3 in amino acids: CASGLAAAQIYGYTF. For the CDR3, the DNA is TGTGCTAGTGGTTTGGCGGCAGCCCAAATCTATGGCTACACCTTC.

The V gene is TRBV28, the J gene TRBJ2-3; possibly TRBD2 for D (6 bases). The V gene's germline CDR1 is MDHEN and CDR2 SYDVKM. The CDR3 loop spans 12 amino acids. V was clipped by 7 bases and J by 5 bases, with 10 bases between them. CDR3 nucleotide sequence: TGTGCCAGCACCCGAGCGGGAGATACGCAGTATTTT. Protein product: CASTRAGDTQYF.

The rearrangement joins TRBV2 to TRBJ1-5, with a tentative D call TRBD1 (6 bases). Trimming removed 4 bases from V and 1 base from J, with 11 bases in between. There are 15 residues in the CDR3. Germline V gene lookup returns CDR1 SNHLY and CDR2 FYNNEI. Here the CDR3 DNA reads TGTGCCAGCAGTGGGACAGCGCAGAGCAATCAGCCCCAGCATTTT. This sequence encodes CASSGTAQSNQPQHF.

The chain is built from TRBV20-1 and TRBJ2-1, with 7 bases matching TRBD2. Germline values: CDR1 DFQATT, CDR2 SNEGSKA (reference sequence). The junction had 2 bases not matched to a gene; V was cut back by 7 bases and J by 5 bases. The CDR3 contains 11 residues. CDR3: CSVRGDNEQFF. The CDR3 DNA is TGCAGTGTCCGGGGGGACAATGAGCAGTTCTTC.

The chain uses TRBV27 and TRBJ1-2, with a tentative D call TRBD1 (5 bases). Trimming pared 6 bases from V and 7 bases from J, leaving 21 bases between. CDR1 is MNHEY and CDR2 is SMNVEV in the germline V gene (reference sequence). The CDR3 runs to 15 residues. The CDR3 here is CASSPTLGLIGGYTF. The CDR3 bases are TGTGCCAGCAGCCCGACGTTGGGGCTGATCGGTGGCTACACCTTC.

V usage is TRBV18 and J usage is TRBJ1-2; possible D gene TRBD1, 5 bases. The germline CDR1 and CDR2 sequences are KGHSH and LQKENI. V lost 2 bases and J 8 bases, leaving 18 bases between the germline ends. The length of the CDR3 is 15 residues. The CDR3 sequence is CASSPGGRRDIGYTF. The CDR3 DNA reads TGTGCCAGCTCACCAGGGGGACGGAGGGATATCGGCTACACCTTC.

The CDR3 DNA reads as TGTGCCAGCAGCGTAGGTGTGGGGATCGATGAGCAGTTCTTC. This sequence encodes CASSVGVGIDEQFF. This chain connects TRBV9 to TRBJ2-1; no clear D gene. The V and J ends lost 0 bases and 8 bases respectively, with 12 bases between them. Germline-derived CDR1 and CDR2 are SGDLS and YYNGEE. This CDR3 has 14 amino acids.

The chain carries TRBV28 and TRBJ2-1; D may be TRBD2 (5 bases). CDR1 is MDHEN, CDR2 SYDVKM, per germline. CDR3 length equals 15 residues. The V end was cut by 7 bases, the J end by 0 bases, with 13 bases between. The CDR3 protein is CASTPEVPSYNEQFF. The CDR3 nucleotides read TGTGCCAGCACCCCGGAGGTCCCCTCCTACAATGAGCAGTTCTTC.

This sequence joins TRBV2 and TRBJ1-2, with D possibly being TRBD1 (5 bases). Germline CDR1 reads SNHLY; CDR2 reads FYNNEI. Trimming stripped 6 bases from V and 0 bases from J, with 8 bases between. This CDR3 comprises 13 residues. The CDR3 DNA reads TGTGCCAGCAGAGGGGATACTAACTATGGCTACACCTTC. This translates into CASRGDTNYGYTF. The full variable domain, its missing parts supplied by reference TRBV2 and TRBJ1-2, is EPEVTQTPSHQVTQMGQEVILRCVPISNHLYFYWYRQILGQKVEFLVSFYNNEISEKSEIFDDQFSVERPDGSNFTLKIRSTKLEDSAMYFCASRGDTNYGYTFGSGTRLTVV.

The chain carries TRBV9 and TRBJ2-3; TRBD1 or TRBD2 may be the D gene (5 bases each). Trimming removed 0 bases at V and 2 bases at J, with 10 bases between. This CDR3 is built from 15 residues. Germline CDR1 SGDLS, CDR2 YYNGEE. CDR3 nucleotides: TGTGCCAGCAGCGTAGTAGGGGACGTCACAGATACGCAGTATTTT. Residues: CASSVVGDVTDTQYF.